This T cell receptor (beta chain) was found in a study of T cells in Graves' hyperthyroidism and ophthalmopathy. The V gene's germline CDR1 is MDHEN and CDR2 SYDVKM. The V end was cut by 4 bases, the J end by 5 bases, with 12 bases between. The CDR3 length is 15 residues. The CDR3 regions of TCR beta were amplified from RNA transcripts. The HTBI primer set was used in a first-round RT-PCR of the TCR CDR3. Each CDR3 protein is one row after TCRdb ran MiXCR on the multiplex PCR reads. This table has 800,000 or so distinct CDR3 sequences, 35% to 40% appearing once. Study-level findings and limits: Appearing also in blood were most of the thyroid clonotypes expanded above 0.001. Using 13 V-J features, a model discriminated ophthalmopathy from stable hyperthyroidism.

Pregnant or lactating patients were excluded, as were those with uncontrolled infection or other autoimmune disease. In this sample, this clonotype turned up a few times. Its antigen remains unknown. Sequenced material: blood. V and J are TRBV28 and TRBJ1-6; D gene uncertain. This receptor was identified in a man aged 18 to 35 with Graves' hyperthyroidism. CDR3 protein: CASSSPDRNNSPLHF. The CDR3 region has the DNA TGTGCCAGCAGTTCCCCAGACCGGAATAATTCACCCCTCCACTTT.